These 6 T cell receptor beta chains were sequenced from one sample in a study of radiation and T cells in renal cell carcinoma. This table comes from immunoSEQ multiplex PCR, and its TCRdb copy is limited to in-frame clones, with some not included. The sample carries 60,000 or so clones, roughly 80% recorded once. Time point specified: blood 4 weeks post-SBRT, at nephrectomy. Treatment given: 15 Gy SBRT to primary tumor, nephrectomy 4 weeks later. The source material was blood, sampled from a patient whose treatment included radiotherapy and nephrectomy. The receptors shown here come from a man between 60 and 75 years old with renal cell carcinoma.

This clone appeared once. The chain employs TRBV5-1 and TRBJ1-1; D is unclear. The germline V and J ends were trimmed by 4 bases and 3 bases, with 13 bases remaining between them. There are 14 residues in the CDR3. Germline loops: CDR1 SGHRS, CDR2 YFSETQ. The CDR3 DNA follows: TGCGCCAGCAGCCTATTGCCGGACGACACTGAAGCTTTCTTT. Its translation is CASSLLPDDTEAFF.

V is TRBV11-2 and J is TRBJ2-3; D gene uncertain. CDR3 length: 14 residues. Germline CDR1 is SGHAT and CDR2 is FQNNGV. V lost 3 bases to trimming and J lost 3 bases, with 10 bases between them. In nucleotides, the CDR3 is TGTGCCAGCAGCTTCTCCGATTGGACAGATACGCAGTATTTT. Its translation: CASSFSDWTDTQYF.

V usage is TRBV5-4 and J usage is TRBJ2-5; D is unresolved. V was clipped by 7 bases and J by 4 bases, with 14 bases between them. The CDR3 is 13 amino acids. The germline gives CDR1 SGHNT, CDR2 YYREEE (reference sequence). CDR3 region: CASSDMFLETQYF. In nucleotides, the CDR3 is TGTGCCAGCTCCGACATGTTTTTAGAGACCCAGTACTTC.

The rearrangement links TRBV18 to TRBJ2-7, with 7 nucleotides matching TRBD2. The CDR3 consists of 12 residues. Germline V CDR1 and CDR2: KGHSH, LQKENI. Losses at the gene ends were 4 bases for V and 6 bases for J; bases not matched to a gene: 3. The DNA of the CDR3 is TGTGCCAGCTCACAGACGGGGGGCGAGCAGTACGTC. Encoded protein: CASSQTGGEQYV.

The chain uses TRBV5-6 and TRBJ1-4; D might be TRBD1 (5 bases). The CDR3 consists of 14 residues. Germline V gives CDR1 SGHDT, CDR2 YYEEEE. V was cut by 2 bases and J by 8 bases, with 13 bases left in between. The CDR3 nucleotides are TGTGCCAGCAGCTTATCAGGGCTTTGGGAAAAACTGTTTTTT. Residues: CASSLSGLWEKLFF.

V is TRBV12-5 and J is TRBJ1-5; TRBD1 agrees at 7 bases. The V gene end was trimmed by 6 bases and the J gene end by 0 bases; junction bases not matched to a gene: 5. There are 15 residues in the CDR3. CDR1 and CDR2 from the germline V gene are LGHNT and FRNRAP. The CDR3 is CASGGGQYSNQPQHF. The CDR3 bases are TGTGCTAGTGGGGGGGGACAGTATAGCAATCAGCCCCAGCATTTT.